The 25 T cell receptor beta chains presented below share a single source sample, sequenced in a study of blood T cell repertoires in COVID-19. Generated by immunoSEQ multiplex PCR, the TCRdb table keeps only in-frame clones and is missing some. The table shows around 100,000 clones, with approximately 89% occurring only once. The sample taken for sequencing was peripheral blood. The receptors come from a man in his forties with acute or convalescent COVID-19.

The gene calls are TRBV10-3 and TRBJ2-1; 11 nucleotides match TRBD2. The germline V gene has CDR1 ENHRY and CDR2 SYGVKD. The CDR3 covers 18 residues. V gave up 3 bases and J gave up 0 bases; unmatched junction bases: 7. The CDR3 region has the DNA TGTGCCATCAGTGACCCCGGGACTAGCGGCCTCTCCTACAATGAGCAGTTCTTC. It yields the protein CAISDPGTSGLSYNEQFF.

The rearrangement links TRBV5-1 to TRBJ1-1; TRBD1 is a possible D gene (5 bases). The V gene's germline CDR1 is SGHRS and CDR2 YFSETQ. The CDR3 covers 14 residues. V shed 6 bases and J shed 1 base, with 13 bases lying between them. The chain's CDR3 is CASTRTTGNTEAFF. CDR3 coding DNA: TGCGCCAGCACACGGACTACAGGGAACACTGAAGCTTTCTTT.

This clone was counted once. The chain combines TRBV7-2 with TRBJ2-5; 7 nucleotides line up with TRBD1. This CDR3 is built from 17 residues. The V gene's germline CDR1 is SGHTA and CDR2 FQGNSA. Trimming at V came to 0 bases and at J to 3 bases, leaving 10 bases not matched to a gene. The chain's CDR3 is CASSLARAAGTEETQYF. CDR3 in DNA: TGTGCCAGCAGCTTAGCCCGCGCGGCCGGGACAGAAGAGACCCAGTACTTC.

The J gene is TRBJ1-2, the V gene TRBV2; tentative D call: TRBD1 (5 bases). The germline V gene encodes CDR1 SNHLY and CDR2 FYNNEI. V was pared by 3 bases and J by 6 bases, with 17 bases between. CDR3 length equals 15 residues. Written as DNA, the CDR3 is TGTGCCAGCAGTGATAAGGGGACTTACGAGGATGGCTACACCTTC. Translated: CASSDKGTYEDGYTF.

This chain links TRBV10-3 with TRBJ2-7; 8 positions match TRBD1. Germline CDR1 reads ENHRY; CDR2 reads SYGVKD. The CDR3 totals 12 residues. V was clipped by 9 bases and J by 4 bases; unmatched bases: 5. The CDR3 region has the DNA TGTGCCATAGGACAGGGTGGGTACGAGCAGTACTTC. As protein: CAIGQGGYEQYF.

The V call is TRBV5-4, the J call TRBJ1-5; D uncertain. Germline values: CDR1 SGHNT, CDR2 YYREEE (reference sequence). CDR3 length: 12 residues. V lost 3 bases to trimming and J lost 7 bases, with 8 bases between them. CDR3 nucleotide sequence: TGTGCCAGCAGCTCCCCAAGCCAGCCCCAGCATTTT. This encodes CASSSPSQPQHF.

This chain connects TRBV25-1 to TRBJ2-1, with 10 bases matching TRBD1. The CDR3 sequence is 13 residues long. Germline lookup yields CDR1 MGHDK and CDR2 SYGVNS. V trimming: 4 bases; J trimming: 8 bases; junction bases outside the gene matches: 2. The chain's CDR3 is CASSAGTGDEQFF. The CDR3 bases are TGTGCCAGCAGTGCCGGGACAGGGGATGAGCAGTTCTTC.

The count of this clone is one. The chain employs TRBV11-2 and TRBJ1-4, with 11 bases fitting TRBD1. Germline values: CDR1 SGHAT, CDR2 FQNNGV. This CDR3 contains 14 residues. The trim removed 5 bases at V and 7 bases at J, leaving 3 bases unmatched. In nucleotides, the CDR3 is TGTGCCAGCAGCCAGGGACAGGGGGTTGAAAAACTGTTTTTT. Translating it yields CASSQGQGVEKLFF.

The V call is TRBV27, the J call TRBJ2-4; D is perhaps TRBD2 (6 bases). V lost 3 bases to trimming and J lost 8 bases, with 17 bases between them. Germline CDR1 MNHEY, CDR2 SMNVEV (reference sequence). This CDR3 comprises 15 residues. Here the CDR3 reads CASSLEPGTQYIQYF. The CDR3 region has the DNA TGTGCCAGCAGTTTGGAACCAGGGACTCAATACATTCAGTACTTC.

The chain recombines TRBV10-2 with TRBJ1-1; D is possibly TRBD1 (6 bases). The CDR3 is made up of 14 amino acids. Trimming took off 2 bases at V and 3 bases at J, with 10 bases between the two ends. Per germline, CDR1 WSHSY and CDR2 SAAADI. The CDR3 nucleotides are TGCGCCAGCAGTGAGCACAGGGATGACACTGAAGCTTTCTTT. Its protein product is CASSEHRDDTEAFF.

J is TRBJ2-3 and V is TRBV5-4; 14 positions agree with TRBD2. This CDR3 is built from 18 residues. V lost 1 base and J lost 8; bases outside the gene matches: 12. Germline CDR1 SGHNT, CDR2 YYREEE (reference sequence). This chain's CDR3 is CASSLIGALGLAGGTQYF. In DNA form, the CDR3 reads TGTGCCAGCAGCTTGATCGGTGCGTTAGGACTAGCGGGGGGTACGCAGTATTTT.

This chain connects TRBV27 to TRBJ1-4; 7 bases align to TRBD1. The CDR3 contains 15 residues. In germline, CDR1 is MNHEY, CDR2 SMNVEV (reference sequence). The V segment lost 3 bases and the J segment 3 bases; nucleotides outside the gene matches: 4. The CDR3 loop is CASSFTGDPNEKLFF. DNA for the CDR3: TGTGCCAGCAGTTTTACAGGGGATCCTAATGAAAAACTGTTTTTT.

CDR3 sequence reads: CATSDLGGTSTDTQYF. In DNA, the CDR3 is TGTGCCACCAGTGATTTGGGCGGGACCAGCACAGATACGCAGTATTTT. J is TRBJ2-3 and V is TRBV24-1, with a tentative D call TRBD2 (6 bases). The CDR3 totals 16 residues. CDR1 is KGHDR, CDR2 SFDVKD, per germline. V was trimmed by 0 bases and J by 0 bases, leaving 9 bases between them.

The rearrangement uses TRBV6-4 and TRBJ1-1; D is uncertain. This CDR3 comprises 12 residues. In germline, CDR1 is MRHNA, CDR2 SNTAGT. V lost 0 bases to trimming and J lost 8 bases, with 7 bases between them. The CDR3 nucleotides are TGTGCCAGCAGTGACTCAGCGGGGGAAGCTTTCTTT. Its translation is CASSDSAGEAFF.

This rearrangement joins TRBV11-2 to TRBJ2-7; weak D call: TRBD2 (5 bases). V shed 1 base and J shed 1 base, with 14 bases lying between them. Per germline, CDR1 SGHAT and CDR2 FQNNGV. The CDR3 extends over 16 amino acids. The CDR3 protein is CASSLGGSGQSYEQYF. The DNA for the CDR3 is TGTGCCAGCAGCTTAGGAGGGTCAGGTCAGTCCTACGAGCAGTACTTC.

This chain connects TRBV18 to TRBJ2-1; 8 positions match TRBD1. This CDR3 has 14 residues. Looked up from germline, CDR1 is KGHSH and CDR2 is LQKENI. The V segment lost 4 bases and the J segment 8 bases; nucleotides outside the gene matches: 7. The CDR3 DNA reads as TGTGCCAGCTCACTGGACAGGGTAACCGATGAGCAGTTCTTC. This gives the protein CASSLDRVTDEQFF.

Here the CDR3 reads CASSPQGAYNSPLHF. CDR3 coding DNA: TGTGCCAGCAGCCCGCAGGGGGCCTATAATTCACCCCTCCACTTT. This chain links TRBV9 with TRBJ1-6; 7 nucleotides align to TRBD1. CDR3 length: 15 residues. V dropped 4 bases and J dropped 2; count of bases not matched to a gene: 3. The V gene's germline CDR1 is SGDLS and CDR2 YYNGEE.

The rearrangement links TRBV19 to TRBJ1-6; TRBD1 aligns across 8 bases. V lost 5 bases to trimming and J lost 11 bases; unmatched junction nucleotides: 11. This CDR3 region has 15 residues. Per the germline V gene, CDR1 is LNHDA and CDR2 is SQIVND (reference sequence). In DNA, the CDR3 is TGTGCCAGTAGTTCCCCGAGACAGGGGATGGCACCCCTCCACTTT. Its translation: CASSSPRQGMAPLHF.

The J gene is TRBJ2-1, the V gene TRBV10-3, with 7 bases identical to TRBD1. V dropped 7 bases and J dropped 5; count of bases not matched to a gene: 11. CDR1 and CDR2 from the germline V gene are ENHRY and SYGVKD. This CDR3 region has 15 residues. CDR3 loop: CAITNQQGSHNEQFF. DNA of the CDR3: TGTGCCATCACAAACCAACAGGGGAGCCACAATGAGCAGTTCTTC.

The chain employs TRBV30 and TRBJ2-3; a weak D match, TRBD1 (6 bases). Trimming removed 0 bases at V and 5 bases at J, with 12 bases between. This CDR3 is built from 14 residues. The germline V gene has CDR1 GTSNPN and CDR2 SVGIG (reference sequence). Here the CDR3 reads CAWSVLGAEDTQYF. CDR3 bases: TGTGCCTGGAGTGTATTGGGGGCGGAAGATACGCAGTATTTT.

The chain is built from TRBV4-3 and TRBJ1-4; maybe TRBD1 (6 bases). This CDR3 is built from 15 residues. Trimming cost V 0 bases and J 2 bases, with 7 bases left between them. The germline CDR1 and CDR2 sequences are LGHNA and YSLEER. The CDR3 region has the DNA TGCGCCAGCAGCCAAGACAGGGGTACTAATGAAAAACTGTTTTTT. This codes for CASSQDRGTNEKLFF.

This clone occurred a few times. This chain uses TRBV20-1 with TRBJ1-3; a possible D gene is TRBD1 (5 bases). The CDR3 is 15 amino acids. Trimming pared 3 bases from V and 4 bases from J, leaving 16 bases between. CDR1 DFQATT and CDR2 SNEGSKA come from the germline V gene (reference sequence). The CDR3 DNA reads TGCAGTGCTAGTTTCCCTGGCAGGGTAGGAAACACCATATATTTT. Protein sequence: CSASFPGRVGNTIYF.

This chain links TRBV6-1 with TRBJ1-3; possible D gene TRBD1, 5 bases. Germline V gene sequence: CDR1 MNHNS, CDR2 SASEGT. The germline V and J ends were trimmed by 2 bases and 4 bases, with 12 bases remaining between them. There are 15 residues in the CDR3. CDR3 DNA sequence: TGTGCCAGCAGTGAACCCAGCAGGGTCGGAAACACCATATATTTT. It is translated as CASSEPSRVGNTIYF.

This chain joins TRBV5-6 and TRBJ1-1; D is undetermined. This CDR3 is built from 15 residues. Trimming took 4 bases from V and 5 from J, leaving 18 bases between them. Germline CDR1 and CDR2: SGHDT and YYEEEE. DNA of the CDR3: TGTGCCAGCAGCCTAGTCACGTTGAGGGAGACTGAAGCTTTCTTT. Protein: CASSLVTLRETEAFF.

This rearrangement joins TRBV7-2 to TRBJ1-4; TRBD1 matches at 7 bases. The CDR3 consists of 16 residues. Trimming removed 2 bases from V and 6 bases from J; junction bases left unmatched: 9. Looked up from germline, CDR1 is SGHTA and CDR2 is FQGNSA. CDR3 in DNA: TGTGCCAGCAGCTTACAACCGAGGGGGCACTATGAAAAACTGTTTTTT. It specifies CASSLQPRGHYEKLFF.